This T cell receptor (beta chain) was observed in a study of cytomegalovirus exposure and HLA in healthy donors. The PCR contained 60 Vbeta and 13 Jbeta primers. Assay: immunoSEQ multiplex PCR; the TCRdb copy retains only in-frame clones and omits some. The sample lists 110,000 to 150,000 clones; around four fifths were seen once. Germline V gene lookup returns CDR1 LNHDA and CDR2 SQIVND (reference sequence). Trimming cost V 5 bases and J 9 bases, with 11 bases left between them. CDR3 size: 13 residues. This TCR came from a male donor in good health and CMV-seropositive. V and J are TRBV19 and TRBJ1-6; TRBD1 might be the D (6 bases). Sequencing was carried out using PBMCs. The CDR3 nucleotides are TGTGCCAGTAGTTGGACAGTGGGTTCACCCCTCCACTTT. Translating it yields CASSWTVGSPLHF.